The 14 T cell receptor beta chains below come from one sample, sequenced in a study of early T cells in non-severe SARS-CoV-2 infection. A single record per CDR3 protein comes from TCRdb applying MiXCR to the 5' RACE reads. The sample has about 79,000 distinct CDR3 sequences, roughly 10% seen once. The sample comprised whole blood. These TCRs come from an adult who was a healthcare worker with PCR-confirmed SARS-CoV-2 infection or an uninfected control (not recorded which).

This clonotype was seen repeatedly, ten times or more. The CDR3 loop is CASSEARGGAFF. The CDR3 bases are TGTGCCAGCAGTGAAGCGCGTGGGGGGGCTTTCTTT. V and J are TRBV2 and TRBJ1-1, with D perhaps matching TRBD1 (5 bases). Deletions cut 0 bases from V and 11 bases from J, with 10 bases between. Germline values: CDR1 SNHLY, CDR2 FYNNEI. This CDR3 region has 12 residues.

This clonotype was found a few times. The rearrangement uses TRBV10-3 and TRBJ2-5; 10 bases fit TRBD1. CDR3 length: 14 residues. Germline V gives CDR1 ENHRY, CDR2 SYGVKD. Germline trimming cut 6 bases from V and 6 bases from J; bases unmatched to any gene: 7. The CDR3 bases are TGTGCCATCAGCGGGGACAGGGGTAGCAAGACCCAGTACTTC. Protein: CAISGDRGSKTQYF.

The table lists this clonotype with many counts. V and J are TRBV19 and TRBJ2-7; TRBD1 or TRBD2 may be the D gene (5 bases each). Per germline, CDR1 LNHDA and CDR2 SQIVND (reference sequence). V lost 1 base, J lost 3 bases, and 10 bases lay in between. The length of the CDR3 is 14 residues. CDR3 region: CASSIARDGYEQYF. DNA for the CDR3: TGTGCCAGTAGTATAGCACGGGACGGCTACGAGCAGTACTTC.

At least ten counts were recorded for this clonotype. The J gene is TRBJ2-5, the V gene TRBV12-3 or TRBV12-4; D is perhaps TRBD1 (5 bases). The CDR3 spans 13 residues. V was trimmed by 5 bases and J by 9 bases, leaving 16 bases between them. Here the CDR3 reads CASSPPSGRAQYF. The CDR3 DNA sequence: TGTGCCAGCAGTCCCCCATCCGGCAGGGCCCAGTACTTC.

Many counts were recorded for this clonotype. The chain joins TRBV5-8 to TRBJ2-1, with 11 bases that match TRBD2. This CDR3 comprises 13 residues. Germline V gene sequence: CDR1 SGHTS, CDR2 YDEGEE. Trimming removed 7 bases from V and 6 bases from J; junction bases left unmatched: 3. The CDR3 reads CASVLAGVNEQFF. CDR3 DNA sequence: TGTGCCAGCGTACTAGCGGGGGTCAATGAGCAGTTCTTC.

Only a few counts were recorded for this clonotype. The rearrangement uses TRBV10-2 and TRBJ2-1; D is possibly TRBD2 (5 bases). The CDR3 is made up of 13 amino acids. The germline gives CDR1 WSHSY, CDR2 SAAADI. The V end was cut by 0 bases, the J end by 15 bases, with 15 bases between. The CDR3 loop reads CASSESVRDSVFF. The CDR3 DNA follows: TGCGCCAGCAGTGAGTCCGTTCGGGATAGCGTGTTCTTC.

This chain joins TRBV7-9 and TRBJ1-1; D not resolved. The CDR3 has 16 residues. Trimming removed 1 base at V and 0 bases at J, with 12 bases between. Germline V CDR1 and CDR2: SEHNR, FQNEAQ (reference sequence). CDR3 protein: CASSLDPYRLNTEAFF. In DNA form, the CDR3 reads TGTGCCAGCAGCTTAGATCCATACAGATTGAACACTGAAGCTTTCTTT.

The rearrangement links TRBV4-3 to TRBJ1-1; the D gene is possibly TRBD1 (5 bases). The CDR3 loop spans 15 amino acids. Looked up from germline, CDR1 is LGHNA and CDR2 is YSLEER. V lost 2 bases, J lost 2 bases, and 12 bases lay in between. CDR3 sequence reads: CASSQQDTINTEAFF. The DNA of the CDR3 is TGCGCCAGCAGCCAACAGGACACAATTAACACTGAAGCTTTCTTT.

The chain joins TRBV18 to TRBJ1-6, with no clear D. Trimming removed 3 bases at V and 6 bases at J, with 15 bases between. In germline, CDR1 is KGHSH, CDR2 LQKENI. The CDR3 contains 16 residues. CDR3 nucleotides: TGTGCCAGCTCACCCGGACTCCCGGCGGGTAATTCACCCCTCCACTTT. It translates to CASSPGLPAGNSPLHF. The full variable domain, with the rest looked up from reference TRBV18 and TRBJ1-6, is NAGVMQNPRHLVRRRGQEARLRCSPMKGHSHVYWYRQLPEEGLKFMVYLQKENIIDESGMPKERFSAEFPKEGPSILRIQQVVRGDSAAYFCASSPGLPAGNSPLHFGNGTRLTVT.

This clonotype was detected ten times or more. V gene TRBV20-1 combines with J gene TRBJ1-5, with D tentatively TRBD1 (6 bases). The V gene lost 7 bases and the J gene lost 2 bases, with 9 bases spanning the gap. The germline V gene has CDR1 DFQATT and CDR2 SNEGSKA (reference sequence). The CDR3 loop spans 12 amino acids. Here the CDR3 reads CSVSGGNQPQHF. The CDR3 DNA reads as TGCAGTGTGTCAGGGGGCAATCAGCCCCAGCATTTT.

V gene TRBV5-4 combines with J gene TRBJ2-2; D perhaps matches TRBD1 (5 bases). Trimming shortened V by 4 bases and J by 6 bases, and 7 bases separated the two germline ends. Germline CDR1 SGHNT, CDR2 YYREEE (reference sequence). The CDR3 spans 12 residues. The CDR3 region has the DNA TGTGCCAGCAGCAAAGGGGCCGGGGAGCTGTTTTTT. Translating it yields CASSKGAGELFF.

This clonotype showed up just a few times. The chain couples TRBV12-3 or TRBV12-4 to TRBJ1-1; 11 bases agree with TRBD1. Trimming at V came to 11 bases and at J to 5 bases, leaving 13 bases not matched to a gene. The CDR3 has 15 residues. The CDR3 region has the DNA TGTGCCGTCGCCGGGACAGGGGGTCTGGGGACTGAAGCTTTCTTT. Translated: CAVAGTGGLGTEAFF.

This clonotype was observed many times. The V call is TRBV12-3 or TRBV12-4, the J call TRBJ1-5; a possible D gene is TRBD1 (6 bases). V was shortened by 6 bases and J by 5 bases, with 14 bases between the two germline ends. This CDR3 contains 14 residues. The CDR3 DNA reads as TGTGCCAGCAGCTTGAAAGGGGGGGATCAGCCCCAGCATTTT. Translation gives CASSLKGGDQPQHF.

The V gene is TRBV6-1, the J gene TRBJ2-7; 8 bases align to TRBD1. After removal of 10 bases from V and 3 bases from J, the junction contained 8 bases not matched to a gene. CDR3 size: 13 residues. Germline values: CDR1 MNHNS, CDR2 SASEGT. CDR3 DNA: TGTGCCACCCCGGACAGGGAGAGCTACGAGCAGTACTTC. It codes for CATPDRESYEQYF.